Listed here is a single T cell receptor beta chain. Antigen specificity is unknown. This sample stems from a study of T cells expressing NK-cell markers. For the study at large: Sorted T-cell subsets CD3+CD56+NKG2C+, CD3+CD56+NKG2C- and CD3+CD56-NKG2C+ were TCR beta-sequenced. With respect to HCMV, most of the eight sequenced donors were seropositive, and one was seronegative.

General study results and limits: Of CD8+ T cells, roughly 1.0-7.0% belonged to dominant NKG2C+ clonotypes in five to seven donors.

From the 5' RACE reads, TCRdb lists one entry per CDR3 protein and no DNA. The table for this sample gives some 300,000 distinct CDR3 sequences. Sequenced: blood T cells: a sorted CD56 or NKG2C T cell subset, CD4+ or CD8+ T cells, or bulk PBMC T cells (not recorded which). The receptor was isolated from a man between 18 and 35 years old in good health.

The CDR3 here is CASSMALGMGKHQPQHF. The rearrangement uses TRBV19 and TRBJ1-5. Germline V gene sequence: CDR1 LNHDA, CDR2 SQIVND (reference sequence). There are 17 residues in the CDR3.